Sequencing of this T cell receptor (beta chain) was carried out in a study of shared clonotypes between healthy human individuals. Sequenced by immunoSEQ multiplex PCR; TCRdb stores in-frame clones only, minus some. This sample has some 500,000 clones; 90% to 97% occur once, and the top ten carry 0.055% to 0.075%. This clone has just a few counts. This clonotype was obtained from a woman in her 30s in good health. The sample taken for sequencing was naive CD4+ T cells sorted from blood. Described subset: CD45RA+ positively selected.

CDR3 in DNA: TGTGCCACCAGCAGAGATTTGACAAGCAAAGCTTTCTTT. Translating gives CATSRDLTSKAFF. The genes are TRBV15 and TRBJ1-1; D unclear. Per germline, CDR1 LNHNV and CDR2 YYDKDF (reference sequence). V gave up 0 bases and J gave up 9 bases, with 11 bases separating them. The CDR3 has 13 amino acids.